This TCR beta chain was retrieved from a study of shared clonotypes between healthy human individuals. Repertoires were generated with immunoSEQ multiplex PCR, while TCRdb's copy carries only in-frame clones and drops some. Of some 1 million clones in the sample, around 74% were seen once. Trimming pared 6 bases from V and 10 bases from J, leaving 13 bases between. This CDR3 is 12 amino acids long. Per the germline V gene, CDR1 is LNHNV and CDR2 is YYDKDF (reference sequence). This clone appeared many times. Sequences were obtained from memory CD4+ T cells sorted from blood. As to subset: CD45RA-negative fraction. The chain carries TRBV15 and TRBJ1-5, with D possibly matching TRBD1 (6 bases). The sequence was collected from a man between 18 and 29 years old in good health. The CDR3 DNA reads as TGTGCCACCAGTCGGGAGGGGGAACCCCAGCATTTT. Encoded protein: CATSREGEPQHF.